This passage covers 26 T cell receptor beta chains from one sample sequenced in a study of blood T cell repertoires in COVID-19. Assay used: immunoSEQ multiplex PCR; TCRdb lists only in-frame clones, some missing. The data hold some 150,000 clones, with approximately 85% observed a single time. The source material was peripheral blood. The receptors stem from a man in his sixties with COVID-19, enrolled during active disease.

The chain carries TRBV5-4 and TRBJ1-5; no clear D. CDR3 length equals 13 residues. Germline V gene lookup returns CDR1 SGHNT and CDR2 YYREEE (reference sequence). V lost 1 base and J 7 bases, leaving 9 bases between the germline ends. CDR3: CASSLSPGQPQHF. The CDR3 coding sequence is TGTGCCAGCAGCTTGTCCCCAGGCCAGCCCCAGCATTTT.

The genes are TRBV10-1 and TRBJ1-1; no clear D. V gave up 6 bases and J gave up 10 bases, with 12 bases separating them. The CDR3 extends over 11 amino acids. Per the germline V gene, CDR1 is WNHNN and CDR2 is SYGVQD (reference sequence). The chain's CDR3 is CASRVRGLAFF. The CDR3 region has the DNA TGCGCCAGCAGGGTGCGGGGTCTAGCTTTCTTT.

This clone was detected once. V is TRBV6-6 and J is TRBJ1-1, with D unclear. V shed 4 bases and J shed 5 bases, with 11 bases lying between them. The CDR3 has 13 residues. CDR1 and CDR2 (germline): MNHNY, SVGAGI (reference sequence). For the CDR3, the DNA is TGTGCCAGCAGTTCCCCGGTTGCGACTGAAGCTTTCTTT. It codes for CASSSPVATEAFF.

This clone has only a few counts. The V and J genes are TRBV11-2 and TRBJ1-3, with 7 bases aligning to TRBD1. Looked up from germline, CDR1 is SGHAT and CDR2 is FQNNGV. Trimming cost V 4 bases and J 4 bases; bases outside gene matches: 10. The CDR3 runs 16 residues. Here the CDR3 DNA reads TGTGCCAGCAGCTCTACCGCCACAGGGGCAGGAAACACCATATATTTT. Its translation: CASSSTATGAGNTIYF.

The rearrangement joins TRBV7-2 to TRBJ1-3; 7 bases match TRBD1. The V gene's germline CDR1 is SGHTA and CDR2 FQGNSA. The length of the CDR3 is 14 residues. V was clipped by 4 bases and J by 4 bases; unmatched bases: 4. The chain's CDR3 is CASSSTGFGNTIYF. The DNA for the CDR3 is TGTGCCAGCAGCTCGACAGGGTTCGGAAACACCATATATTTT.

This sequence joins TRBV7-2 and TRBJ2-3, with 7 positions matching TRBD2. The junction had 19 bases not matched to a gene; V was cut back by 5 bases and J by 2 bases. The length of the CDR3 is 19 residues. In germline, CDR1 is SGHTA, CDR2 FQGNSA. The CDR3 loop is CASSPPFPAASGLTDTQYF. CDR3 nucleotide sequence: TGTGCCAGCAGCCCTCCTTTCCCTGCGGCTAGCGGTCTCACAGATACGCAGTATTTT. The full variable domain, completed using reference TRBV7-2 and TRBJ2-3, is GAGVSQSPSNKVTEKGKDVELRCDPISGHTALYWYRQSLGQGLEFLIYFQGNSAPDKSGLPSDRFSAERTGGSVSTLTIQRTQQEDSAVYLCASSPPFPAASGLTDTQYFGPGTRLTVL.

V gene TRBV29-1 combines with J gene TRBJ1-6; D remains unclear. V lost 4 bases and J lost 7, with 11 bases in between. Germline V gene sequence: CDR1 SQVTM, CDR2 ANQGSEA. The CDR3 runs 13 residues. The CDR3 nucleotides read TGCAGCGTTGCCGACAAAGTGAATTCACCCCTCCACTTT. Translating it yields CSVADKVNSPLHF.

The genes are TRBV7-9 and TRBJ1-2; TRBD1 is a possible D gene (5 bases). The CDR3 loop spans 17 amino acids. Germline CDR1 is SEHNR and CDR2 is FQNEAQ (reference sequence). The V gene lost 2 bases and the J gene lost 1 base, with 17 bases spanning the gap. CDR3 residues: CASSLWGRNNVNYGYTF. CDR3 DNA: TGTGCCAGCAGCTTATGGGGCCGAAACAATGTTAACTATGGCTACACCTTC.

The chain carries TRBV7-8 and TRBJ1-3; 7 bases map to TRBD1. V lost 6 bases, J lost 0 bases, and 11 bases stayed unmatched. The CDR3 sequence is 17 residues long. Germline V gene sequence: CDR1 SGHVS, CDR2 FQNEAQ. The CDR3 DNA sequence: TGTGCCAGCAGTTTTACGGGACAGAGCTTCTCTGGAAACACCATATATTTT. This gives the protein CASSFTGQSFSGNTIYF.

The chain is built from TRBV7-2 and TRBJ1-1; 8 nucleotides match TRBD1. CDR1 SGHTA and CDR2 FQGNSA come from the germline V gene. Germline trimming cut 5 bases from V and 5 bases from J; bases unmatched to any gene: 7. This CDR3 has 14 amino acids. The DNA of the CDR3 is TGTGCCAGCAGCATTCAGGGGGCGATGACTGAAGCTTTCTTT. It encodes CASSIQGAMTEAFF. Using reference TRBV7-2 and TRBJ1-1 for the parts outside the CDR3, the full variable domain is GAGVSQSPSNKVTEKGKDVELRCDPISGHTALYWYRQSLGQGLEFLIYFQGNSAPDKSGLPSDRFSAERTGGSVSTLTIQRTQQEDSAVYLCASSIQGAMTEAFFGQGTRLTVV.

Only a few counts were recorded for this clone. This chain links TRBV7-9 with TRBJ2-7; tentative D call: TRBD1 (6 bases). Trimming cost V 5 bases and J 0 bases, with 23 bases left between them. This CDR3 region has 18 residues. Germline-derived CDR1 and CDR2 are SEHNR and FQNEAQ (reference sequence). CDR3 amino acids: CASSGKRGPGHVSYEQYF. CDR3 nucleotides: TGTGCCAGCAGCGGAAAAAGGGGTCCGGGACACGTCTCCTACGAGCAGTACTTC. Full variable domain (rest looked up from reference TRBV7-9 and TRBJ2-7): DTGVSQNPRHKITKRGQNVTFRCDPISEHNRLYWYRQTLGQGPEFLTYFQNEAQLEKSRLLSDRFSAERPKGSFSTLEIQRTEQGDSAMYLCASSGKRGPGHVSYEQYFGPGTRLTVT.

J is TRBJ2-2 and V is TRBV7-9, with 7 bases matching TRBD2. V lost 7 bases, J lost 3 bases, and 8 bases stayed unmatched. This CDR3 region has 15 residues. Germline CDR1 is SEHNR and CDR2 is FQNEAQ (reference sequence). The CDR3 sequence is CASTPRGRDTGELFF. For the CDR3, the DNA is TGTGCCAGCACCCCCCGGGGGAGGGACACCGGGGAGCTGTTTTTT. Using reference TRBV7-9 and TRBJ2-2 for the parts outside the CDR3, the full variable domain is DTGVSQNPRHKITKRGQNVTFRCDPISEHNRLYWYRQTLGQGPEFLTYFQNEAQLEKSRLLSDRFSAERPKGSFSTLEIQRTEQGDSAMYLCASTPRGRDTGELFFGEGSRLTVL.

Here the CDR3 DNA reads TGCGCCAGCAGTCGTACTCAGGGGGGAGGTGAAAAACTGTTTTTT. Its translation: CASSRTQGGGEKLFF. The rearrangement links TRBV5-1 to TRBJ1-4; 7 bases are a match to TRBD1. Trimming took 5 bases from V and 7 from J; bases not matched to a gene: 11. This CDR3 is built from 15 residues. Germline CDR1 SGHRS, CDR2 YFSETQ.

This clone was observed a few times. CDR3 sequence (DNA): TGCAGTGCTAGTTCAGGACAGTCTGAAAAACTGTTTTTT. Its translation is CSASSGQSEKLFF. The V gene is TRBV20-1, the J gene TRBJ1-4, with a weak D call TRBD1 (6 bases). The V end was cut by 3 bases, the J end by 7 bases, with 12 bases between. The length of the CDR3 is 13 residues. The V gene's germline CDR1 is DFQATT and CDR2 SNEGSKA (reference sequence).

The V call is TRBV19, the J call TRBJ2-3, with D unclear. The CDR3 is 14 residues long. Germline V CDR1 and CDR2: LNHDA, SQIVND (reference sequence). The V and J ends lost 9 bases and 3 bases respectively, with 16 bases between them. For the CDR3, the DNA is TGTGCCAGCCCCGTAGGCAGGATGACAGATACGCAGTATTTT. Translated: CASPVGRMTDTQYF.

The chain carries TRBV21-1 and TRBJ1-2; the table's D call of TRBD1 was not tested on the DNA. TRBV21-1 is a known pseudogene. The CDR3 is 13 residues long. The CDR3 DNA reads as TGTGCCAGCAGCATGGGACAGTTCTATGGCTACACCTTC. Its protein is CASSMGQFYGYTF.

The chain employs TRBV11-3 and TRBJ1-1; 7 bases match TRBD1. The CDR3 is 15 residues long. V shed 5 bases, J shed 0 bases, and the junction held 6 bases outside the gene matches. CDR1 and CDR2 (germline): SGHNT, YENEEA. The CDR3 spells CASSATGFMNTEAFF. The CDR3 coding sequence is TGTGCCAGCAGCGCGACAGGGTTCATGAACACTGAAGCTTTCTTT.

The chain uses TRBV9 and TRBJ2-4, with 9 bases lining up with TRBD2. Trimming at V came to 0 bases and at J to 6 bases, leaving 4 bases not matched to a gene. The CDR3 spans 15 residues. CDR1 is SGDLS, CDR2 YYNGEE, per germline. The CDR3 DNA reads TGTGCCAGCAGCGTAGCCGGCGGGGGGGCAAACATTCAGTACTTC. It codes for CASSVAGGGANIQYF.

The J gene is TRBJ2-7, the V gene TRBV7-3; 7 nucleotides align to TRBD1. V gave up 4 bases and J gave up 5 bases; unmatched junction bases: 5. CDR3 length: 13 residues. Germline-derived CDR1 and CDR2 are SGHTA and FQGTGA. CDR3 nucleotide sequence: TGTGCCAGCAGCTCGACAGGGACCGACGAGCAGTACTTC. It encodes CASSSTGTDEQYF. Filled out from reference TRBV7-3 and TRBJ2-7, the complete variable domain reads GAGVSQTPSNKVTEKGKYVELRCDPISGHTALYWYRQSLGQGPEFLIYFQGTGAADDSGLPNDRFFAVRPEGSVSTLKIQRTERGDSAVYLCASSSTGTDEQYFGPGTRLTVT.

The J gene is TRBJ1-2, the V gene TRBV7-2, with TRBD1 matching 9 bases. The CDR3 runs 13 residues. The V gene's germline CDR1 is SGHTA and CDR2 FQGNSA. Trimming took 5 bases from V and 8 from J; bases not matched to a gene: 6. The CDR3 sequence: CASSPGQGSGYTF. The CDR3 nucleotides are TGTGCCAGCAGCCCAGGACAGGGGAGCGGCTACACCTTC.

The chain joins TRBV27 to TRBJ2-3; D unclear. This CDR3 contains 16 residues. V lost 2 bases and J lost 7, with 19 bases in between. CDR1 MNHEY and CDR2 SMNVEV come from the germline V gene (reference sequence). The CDR3 here is CASSLTAPLSSHTQYF. DNA for the CDR3: TGTGCCAGCAGTTTAACCGCCCCTCTATCGTCGCATACGCAGTATTTT.

J is TRBJ2-1 and V is TRBV28, with D unclear. CDR3 length: 13 amino acids. V gave up 4 bases and J gave up 3 bases, with 7 bases separating them. Germline V gene sequence: CDR1 MDHEN, CDR2 SYDVKM. The CDR3 DNA is TGTGCCAGCAGTTCGCACATCTACAATGAGCAGTTCTTC. This encodes CASSSHIYNEQFF.

This chain uses TRBV3-1 (or the pseudogene TRBV3-2) with TRBJ1-1, with D unresolved. V was clipped by 4 bases and J by 6 bases, with 12 bases between them. Germline V gene data show CDR1 as LGHDT and CDR2 as YNNKEL (reference sequence). CDR3 length: 13 amino acids. The CDR3: CASSRRSVPEAFF. CDR3 DNA sequence: TGTGCCAGCAGCCGTCGTTCGGTCCCTGAAGCTTTCTTT.

V usage is TRBV5-1 and J usage is TRBJ1-1; D unresolved. Germline V gene lookup returns CDR1 SGHRS and CDR2 YFSETQ. The CDR3 is 14 residues long. Between the trimmed V and J ends, which lost 0 bases and 0 bases, there was a span of 6 bases. CDR3: CASSLDGMNTEAFF. DNA of the CDR3: TGCGCCAGCAGCTTGGACGGGATGAACACTGAAGCTTTCTTT.

J is TRBJ1-1 and V is TRBV6-5; D not resolved. V was clipped by 6 bases and J by 1 base, with 9 bases between them. Germline values: CDR1 MNHEY, CDR2 SVGAGI. This CDR3 has 13 amino acids. CDR3 amino acids: CASRRTQNTEAFF. The CDR3 DNA reads as TGTGCCAGCAGACGCACTCAGAACACTGAAGCTTTCTTT.

The chain uses TRBV19 and TRBJ1-5; 9 nucleotides match TRBD1. V gave up 6 bases and J gave up 4 bases; unmatched junction bases: 7. CDR1 and CDR2 from the germline V gene are LNHDA and SQIVND (reference sequence). This CDR3 spans 15 amino acids. CDR3 region: CASSPGQGWNQPQHF. The CDR3 DNA reads TGTGCCAGTAGCCCTGGACAGGGGTGGAATCAGCCCCAGCATTTT.